The rows below give T cell receptor beta chains drawn from one sample of a study of T cell therapy after organ transplantation. Antigen specificity for these receptors is unknown. Profiling relied on immunoSEQ multiplex PCR, and the TCRdb table lists in-frame clones only, not all of them. The table records about 1,500 clones, around 70% of them present only once. The sequencing used CD8+ T cells from blood, collected after autologous CMV-specific T cell therapy. These receptors came from a human patient who had received a solid organ transplant and had CMV disease. T cells may partly derive from the graft donor. The CDR3 runs from the conserved cysteine through the conserved F or W. The D gene is left open where the match is weak. Clone sizes are given selectively: once, few, many, or a class where the clone is expanded.

>TRBV7-6|.|TRBJ1-1|.
CASSLEPHEAFF
TGTGCCAGCAGCTTAGAACCCCATGAAGCTTTCTTT
>TRBV6-8|TRBD1|TRBJ1-2|once
CASRPGTGVGYTF
TGTGCCAGCAGACCCGGGACAGGGGTTGGCTACACCTTC
>TRBV4-1|.|TRBJ2-7|once
CASSQENRETYEQYF
TGCGCCAGCAGCCAAGAGAACAGGGAAACCTACGAGCAGTACTTC
>TRBV6-5|.|TRBJ1-5|few
CASSYSPNQPQHF
TGTGCCAGCAGTTACTCCCCGAATCAGCCCCAGCATTTT
>TRBV7-6|TRBD2|TRBJ2-2|.
CASSPGASGRRAGELFF
TGTGCCAGCAGCCCCGGTGCTAGCGGGAGGCGGGCCGGGGAGCTGTTTTTT
>TRBV6-5|.|TRBJ2-5|few
CASSYTAAETQYF
TGTGCCAGCAGTTACACGGCAGCGGAGACCCAGTACTTC
>TRBV29-1|TRBD2|TRBJ2-5|.
CSAVMGLAGETQYF
TGCAGCGCTGTAATGGGACTAGCGGGAGAGACCCAGTACTTC
>TRBV6-6|.|TRBJ2-3|.
CASSYSNGHTDTQYF
TGTGCCAGCAGTTACTCGAACGGACACACAGATACGCAGTATTTT
>TRBV7-9|TRBD1|TRBJ2-2|.
CASGQGASGELFF
TGTGCCAGCGGGCAGGGGGCATCTGGGGAGCTGTTTTTT
>TRBV28|TRBD2|TRBJ2-1|.
CASSLGTSGSSYNEQFF
TGTGCCAGCAGTTTAGGGACTAGCGGGAGCTCCTACAATGAGCAGTTCTTC
>TRBV7-8|.|TRBJ2-3|few
CASSLAGGLDTQYF
TGTGCCAGCAGCTTAGCGGGAGGATTAGATACGCAGTATTTT
>TRBV9|.|TRBJ1-1|.
CASSVRPGTYTEAFF
TGTGCCAGCAGCGTCCGACCGGGGACCTACACTGAAGCTTTCTTT
>TRBV28|TRBD1|TRBJ1-5|once
CASSGTEISNQPQHF
TGTGCCAGCAGCGGGACAGAAATTAGCAATCAGCCCCAGCATTTT
>TRBV7-9|.|TRBJ2-3|.
CASSDYGSSIGADTQYF
TGTGCCAGCAGCGACTACGGGAGCTCGATTGGCGCAGATACGCAGTATTTT
>TRBV2|.|TRBJ1-3|few
CATYGPGNTIYF
TGTGCCACTTACGGTCCGGGAAACACCATATATTTT
>TRBV19|.|TRBJ2-7|once
CARTGDYSYEQYF
TGTGCCAGGACGGGGGATTATTCCTACGAGCAGTACTTC
>TRBV20-1|.|TRBJ1-1|few
CSALENTEAFF
TGCAGTGCGTTGGAGAACACTGAAGCTTTCTTT
>TRBV11-2|TRBD2|TRBJ2-1|.
CASSSSTSGWANEQFF
TGTGCCAGCAGCTCCTCAACTAGCGGGTGGGCCAATGAGCAGTTCTTC
>TRBV4-2|.|TRBJ1-2|.
CASSQDLAQGRDYGYTF
TGTGCCAGCAGCCAAGATTTGGCACAGGGACGAGACTATGGCTACACCTTC
>TRBV30|.|TRBJ1-1|few
CALTILMNTEAFF
TGTGCCTTAACCATTCTCATGAACACTGAAGCTTTCTTT
>TRBV19|TRBD1|TRBJ1-5|.
CASRPWTGEGGNQPQHF
TGTGCCAGTCGCCCCTGGACAGGGGAAGGTGGCAATCAGCCCCAGCATTTT
>TRBV30|.|TRBJ1-4|few
CAEGNYRDGEKLFF
TGTGCCGAGGGCAACTACAGGGATGGCGAAAAACTGTTTTTT
>TRBV27|.|TRBJ1-1|.
CASSFPGLNTEAFF
TGTGCCAGCAGTTTTCCGGGGCTGAACACTGAAGCTTTCTTT
>TRBV5-4|.|TRBJ2-6|.
CASGDSGANVLTF
TGTGCCAGCGGGGACTCTGGGGCCAACGTCCTGACTTTC
>TRBV5-6|TRBD2|TRBJ2-5|large
CASSRWTSANQETQYF
TGTGCCAGCAGCCGCTGGACTAGCGCCAACCAAGAGACCCAGTACTTC
>TRBV11-2|TRBD2|TRBJ2-1|few
CASSLDSASGGLYNEQFF
TGTGCCAGCAGCTTAGATAGCGCTAGCGGGGGGCTCTACAATGAGCAGTTCTTC
>TRBV25-1|.|TRBJ1-2|few
CASSESHLGHGYTF
TGTGCCAGCAGTGAATCACACTTAGGGCATGGCTACACCTTC
>TRBV19|.|TRBJ2-3|.
CASSIYGTDTQYF
TGTGCCAGTAGTATCTATGGGACAGATACGCAGTATTTT
>TRBV19|.|TRBJ1-2|.
CASSLTGGYGYTF
TGTGCCAGTAGCCTCACCGGAGGCTATGGCTACACCTTC
>TRBV29-1|.|TRBJ2-2|.
CSVEAGNTGELFF
TGCAGCGTTGAAGCAGGGAACACCGGGGAGCTGTTTTTT
>TRBV6-5|.|TRBJ1-2|large
CASSYSDGSGYTF
TGTGCCAGCAGTTACTCCGACGGGAGCGGCTACACCTTC
>TRBV6-1|.|TRBJ2-3|.
CASSGSTDTQYF
TGTGCCAGCAGTGGCAGCACAGATACGCAGTATTTT
>TRBV7-8|.|TRBJ2-7|few
CASSSLGLLGEQYF
TGTGCCAGCAGCTCTTTAGGCCTCCTAGGGGAGCAGTACTTC
>TRBV7-9|.|TRBJ2-1|.
CASSQRYRVGNEQFF
TGTGCCAGCAGCCAAAGGTATAGGGTCGGCAATGAGCAGTTCTTC
>TRBV2|.|TRBJ2-5|.
CASSEGHGAGEETQYF
TGTGCCAGCAGTGAAGGCCATGGAGCAGGGGAAGAGACCCAGTACTTC
>TRBV27|.|TRBJ2-7|.
CASSFREGRGYEQYF
TGTGCCAGCAGTTTCCGTGAGGGCAGGGGCTACGAGCAGTACTTC
>TRBV28|.|TRBJ2-1|few
CASSTLGSSSYNEQFF
TGTGCCAGCAGTACCCTAGGGTCCAGCTCCTACAATGAGCAGTTCTTC
>TRBV5-4|.|TRBJ1-1|.
CASSLSPGANTEAFF
TGTGCCAGCAGCTTGTCACCGGGGGCGAACACTGAAGCTTTCTTT
>TRBV7-9|TRBD1|TRBJ1-1|once
CASSLAGGTGSPHTEAFF
TGTGCCAGCAGCTTAGCGGGCGGGACAGGGTCCCCTCACACTGAAGCTTTCTTT
>TRBV7-9|.|TRBJ2-7|.
CASSPMTWEQYF
TGTGCCAGCAGCCCGATGACCTGGGAGCAGTACTTC
>TRBV6-6|.|TRBJ1-2|.
CASTSTGHYGYTF
TGTGCCAGCACCTCGACAGGCCACTATGGCTACACCTTC
>TRBV19|TRBD2|TRBJ2-7|.
CASSSTGGGRAAYEQYF
TGTGCCAGTAGTTCCACCGGGGGCGGGAGGGCCGCCTACGAGCAGTACTTC
>TRBV12-1|.|TRBJ2-6|.
CASSGRNIGQSRANVLTF
TGTGCCAGCAGCGGTCGCAATATAGGACAAAGTCGGGCCAACGTCCTGACTTTC
>TRBV5-1|.|TRBJ2-7|.
CASSLEGNPHEQYF
TGCGCCAGCAGCTTGGAAGGGAACCCCCACGAGCAGTACTTC
>TRBV19|TRBD1|TRBJ1-1|.
CASGQASNTEAFF
TGTGCCAGTGGACAGGCGTCTAACACTGAAGCTTTCTTT
>TRBV7-6|.|TRBJ2-3|.
CASSLAGGAVYADTQYF
TGTGCCAGCAGCTTAGCGGGGGGGGCCGTTTATGCGGATACGCAGTATTTT
>TRBV2|.|TRBJ2-7|.
CASSGTESSYEQYF
TGTGCCAGCAGTGGGACTGAATCCTCCTACGAGCAGTACTTC
>TRBV7-9|.|TRBJ1-1|.
CASSLDVGTEAFF
TGTGCCAGCAGCTTGGACGTGGGCACTGAAGCTTTCTTT
>TRBV11-2|.|TRBJ2-1|.
CASSTLGIPREQFF
TGTGCCAGCAGCACACTAGGTATCCCAAGGGAGCAGTTCTTC